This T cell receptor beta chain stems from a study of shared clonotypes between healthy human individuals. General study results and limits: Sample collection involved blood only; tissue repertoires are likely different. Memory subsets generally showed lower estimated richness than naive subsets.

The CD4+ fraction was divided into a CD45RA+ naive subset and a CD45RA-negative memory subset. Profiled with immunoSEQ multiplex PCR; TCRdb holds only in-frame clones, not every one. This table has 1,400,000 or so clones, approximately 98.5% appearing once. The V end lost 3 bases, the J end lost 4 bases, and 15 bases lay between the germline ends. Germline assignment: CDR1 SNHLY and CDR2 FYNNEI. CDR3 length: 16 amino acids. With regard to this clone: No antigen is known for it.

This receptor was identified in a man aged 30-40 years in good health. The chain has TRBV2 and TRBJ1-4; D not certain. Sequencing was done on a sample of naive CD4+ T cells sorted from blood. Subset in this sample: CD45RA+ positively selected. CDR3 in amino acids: CASSEAVTAYNEKLFF. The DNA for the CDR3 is TGTGCCAGCAGTGAGGCTGTGACGGCTTATAATGAAAAACTGTTTTTT.